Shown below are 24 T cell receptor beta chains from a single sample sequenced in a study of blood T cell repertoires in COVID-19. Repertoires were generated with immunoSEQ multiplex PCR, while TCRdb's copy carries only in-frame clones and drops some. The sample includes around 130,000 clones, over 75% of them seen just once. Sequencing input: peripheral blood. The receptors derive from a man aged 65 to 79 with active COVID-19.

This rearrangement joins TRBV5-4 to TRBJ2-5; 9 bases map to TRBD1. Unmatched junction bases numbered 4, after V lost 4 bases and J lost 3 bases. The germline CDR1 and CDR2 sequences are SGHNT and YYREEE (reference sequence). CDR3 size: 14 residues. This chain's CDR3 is CASSLRQGEETQYF. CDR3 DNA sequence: TGTGCCAGCAGCCTGCGACAGGGGGAAGAGACCCAGTACTTC.

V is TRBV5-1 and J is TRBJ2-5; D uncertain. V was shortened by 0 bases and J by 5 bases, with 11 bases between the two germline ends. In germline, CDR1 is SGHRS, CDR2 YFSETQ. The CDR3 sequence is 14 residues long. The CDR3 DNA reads TGCGCCAGCAGCTTGGGGTCGGTCACGGAGACCCAGTACTTC. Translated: CASSLGSVTETQYF.

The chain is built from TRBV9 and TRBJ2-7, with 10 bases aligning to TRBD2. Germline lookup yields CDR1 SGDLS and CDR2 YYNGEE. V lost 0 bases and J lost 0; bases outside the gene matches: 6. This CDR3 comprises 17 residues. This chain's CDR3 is CASSVALTSGISYEQYF. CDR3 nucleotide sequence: TGTGCCAGCAGCGTAGCTCTCACTAGCGGGATCTCCTACGAGCAGTACTTC. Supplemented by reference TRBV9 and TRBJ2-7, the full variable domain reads DSGVTQTPKHLITATGQRVTLRCSPRSGDLSVYWYQQSLDQGLQFLIQYYNGEERAKGNILERFSAQQFPDLHSELNLSSLELGDSALYFCASSVALTSGISYEQYFGPGTRLTVT.

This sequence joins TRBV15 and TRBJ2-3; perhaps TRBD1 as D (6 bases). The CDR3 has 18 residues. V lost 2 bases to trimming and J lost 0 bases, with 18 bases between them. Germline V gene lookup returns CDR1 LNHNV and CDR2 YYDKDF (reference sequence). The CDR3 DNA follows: TGTGCCACCAGCAGACCCTCTACCGGGACAAAGAGCACAGATACGCAGTATTTT. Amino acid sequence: CATSRPSTGTKSTDTQYF.

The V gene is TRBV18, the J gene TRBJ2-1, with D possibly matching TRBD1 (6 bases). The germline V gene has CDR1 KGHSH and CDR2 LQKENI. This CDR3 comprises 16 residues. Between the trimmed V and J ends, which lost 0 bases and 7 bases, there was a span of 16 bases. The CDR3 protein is CASSPPTGQRANEQFF. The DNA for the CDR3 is TGTGCCAGCTCACCACCGACCGGACAGAGGGCTAATGAGCAGTTCTTC.

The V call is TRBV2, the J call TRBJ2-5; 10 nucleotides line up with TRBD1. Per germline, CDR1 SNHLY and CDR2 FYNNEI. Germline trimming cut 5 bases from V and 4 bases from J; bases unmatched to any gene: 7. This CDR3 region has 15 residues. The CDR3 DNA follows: TGTGCCAGCAGTAGGGACAGGGGTGGCGGAGAGACCCAGTACTTC. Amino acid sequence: CASSRDRGGGETQYF.

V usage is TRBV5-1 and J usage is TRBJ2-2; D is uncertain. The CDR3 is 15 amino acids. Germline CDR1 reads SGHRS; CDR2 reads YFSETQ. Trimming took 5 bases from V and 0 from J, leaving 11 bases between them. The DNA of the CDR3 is TGCGCCAGCAGTGCCTATAGTTCGAACACCGGGGAGCTGTTTTTT. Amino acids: CASSAYSSNTGELFF. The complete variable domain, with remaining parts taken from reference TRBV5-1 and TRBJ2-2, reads KAGVTQTPRYLIKTRGQQVTLSCSPISGHRSVSWYQQTPGQGLQFLFEYFSETQRNKGNFPGRFSGRQFSNSRSEMNVSTLELGDSALYLCASSAYSSNTGELFFGEGSRLTVL.

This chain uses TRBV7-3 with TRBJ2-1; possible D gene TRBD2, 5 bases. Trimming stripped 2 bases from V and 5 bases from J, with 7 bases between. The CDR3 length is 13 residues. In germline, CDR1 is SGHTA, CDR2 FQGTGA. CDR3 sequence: CASSLGLNNEQFF. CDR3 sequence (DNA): TGTGCCAGCAGCTTAGGACTCAACAATGAGCAGTTCTTC.

The CDR3 bases are TGTGCCAGCAGCGCTGAGGGGGCAGCGTACTTC. It codes for CASSAEGAAYF. The gene calls are TRBV5-7 and TRBJ2-7; 7 nucleotides line up with TRBD1. TRBV5-7 is filed as an ORF, its function uncertain. After removal of 4 bases from V and 12 bases from J, the junction contained 7 bases not matched to a gene. The CDR3 loop spans 11 amino acids.

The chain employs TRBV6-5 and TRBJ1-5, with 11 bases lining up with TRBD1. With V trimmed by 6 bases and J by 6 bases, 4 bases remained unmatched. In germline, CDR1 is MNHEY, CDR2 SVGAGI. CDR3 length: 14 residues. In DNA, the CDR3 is TGTGCCAGCAGCGCCGGGACAGGGGGTCAGCCCCAGCATTTT. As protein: CASSAGTGGQPQHF.

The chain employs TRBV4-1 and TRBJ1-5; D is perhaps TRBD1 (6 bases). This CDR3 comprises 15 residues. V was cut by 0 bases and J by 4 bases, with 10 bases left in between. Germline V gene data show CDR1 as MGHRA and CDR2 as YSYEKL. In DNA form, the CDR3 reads TGCGCCAGCAGCCAAGACAGGGGAGAGAATCAGCCCCAGCATTTT. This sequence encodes CASSQDRGENQPQHF.

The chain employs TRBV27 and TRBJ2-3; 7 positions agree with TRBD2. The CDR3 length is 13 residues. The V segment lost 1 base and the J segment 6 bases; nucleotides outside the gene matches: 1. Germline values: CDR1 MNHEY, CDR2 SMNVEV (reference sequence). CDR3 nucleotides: TGTGCCAGCAGTTTATGGGGGGGGGATACGCAGTATTTT. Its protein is CASSLWGGDTQYF.

The DNA for the CDR3 is TGTGCCAGCAGTCCAGACCCGGGTGTCCTTGAGCAGTTCTTC. This encodes CASSPDPGVLEQFF. V is TRBV27 and J is TRBJ2-1, with D hard to call. The V end lost 5 bases, the J end lost 9 bases, and 17 bases lay between the germline ends. Germline assignment: CDR1 MNHEY and CDR2 SMNVEV (reference sequence). The CDR3 contains 14 residues.

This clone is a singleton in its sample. The CDR3, as DNA: TGCAGTGCTAGTCTCCAGGGGGGCTATGAGCAGTTCTTC. It translates to CSASLQGGYEQFF. The gene calls are TRBV20-1 and TRBJ2-1; D might be TRBD1 (7 bases). Per the germline V gene, CDR1 is DFQATT and CDR2 is SNEGSKA (reference sequence). V was pared by 3 bases and J by 8 bases, with 14 bases between. CDR3 length: 13 residues.

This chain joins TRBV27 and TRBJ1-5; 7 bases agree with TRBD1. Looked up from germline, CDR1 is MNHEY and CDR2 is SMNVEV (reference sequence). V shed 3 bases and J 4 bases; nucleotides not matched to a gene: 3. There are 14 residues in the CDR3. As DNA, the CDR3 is TGTGCCAGCAGTTTTGACAGGGATAATCAGCCCCAGCATTTT. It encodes CASSFDRDNQPQHF.

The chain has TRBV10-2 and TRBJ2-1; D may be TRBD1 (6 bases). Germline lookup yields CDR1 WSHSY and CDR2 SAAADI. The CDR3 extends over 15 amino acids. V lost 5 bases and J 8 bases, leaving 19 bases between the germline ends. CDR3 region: CASSPNRVFFDEQFF. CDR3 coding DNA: TGCGCCAGCAGTCCTAACAGGGTTTTCTTCGATGAGCAGTTCTTC.

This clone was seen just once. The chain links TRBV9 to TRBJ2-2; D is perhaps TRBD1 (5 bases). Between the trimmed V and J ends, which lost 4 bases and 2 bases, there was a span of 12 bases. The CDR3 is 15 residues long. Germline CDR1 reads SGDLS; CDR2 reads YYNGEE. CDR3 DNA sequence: TGTGCCAGCAGCTCTCTCGACAGCAACACCGGGGAGCTGTTTTTT. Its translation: CASSSLDSNTGELFF.

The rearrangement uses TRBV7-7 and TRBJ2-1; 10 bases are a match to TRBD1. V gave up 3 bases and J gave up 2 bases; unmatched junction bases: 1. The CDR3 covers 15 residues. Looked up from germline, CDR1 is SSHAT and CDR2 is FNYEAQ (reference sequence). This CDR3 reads CASSFGTGAYNEQFF. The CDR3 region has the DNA TGTGCCAGCAGCTTCGGGACAGGGGCCTACAATGAGCAGTTCTTC.

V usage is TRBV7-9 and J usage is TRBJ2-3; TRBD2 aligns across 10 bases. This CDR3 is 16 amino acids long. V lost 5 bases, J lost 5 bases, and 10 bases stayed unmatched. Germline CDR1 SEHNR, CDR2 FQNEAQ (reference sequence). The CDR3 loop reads CASSLGTSVLIDTQYF. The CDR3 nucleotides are TGTGCCAGCAGCCTCGGGACTAGCGTATTGATAGATACGCAGTATTTT.

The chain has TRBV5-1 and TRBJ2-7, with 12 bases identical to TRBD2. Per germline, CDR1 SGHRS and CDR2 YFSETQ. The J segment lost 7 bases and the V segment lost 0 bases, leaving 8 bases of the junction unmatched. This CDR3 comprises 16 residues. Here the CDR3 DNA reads TGCGCCAGCAGCTTGGGACTAGCGGGAGCTCTGGAGGAGCAGTACTTC. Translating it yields CASSLGLAGALEEQYF. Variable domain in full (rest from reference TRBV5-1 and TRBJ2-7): KAGVTQTPRYLIKTRGQQVTLSCSPISGHRSVSWYQQTPGQGLQFLFEYFSETQRNKGNFPGRFSGRQFSNSRSEMNVSTLELGDSALYLCASSLGLAGALEEQYFGPGTRLTVT.

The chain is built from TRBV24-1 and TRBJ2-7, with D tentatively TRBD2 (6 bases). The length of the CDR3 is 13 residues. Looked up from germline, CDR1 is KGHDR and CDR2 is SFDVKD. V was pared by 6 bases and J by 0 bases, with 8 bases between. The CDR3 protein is CATSRRDSYEQYF. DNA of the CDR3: TGTGCCACCAGTCGGCGGGACTCCTACGAGCAGTACTTC.

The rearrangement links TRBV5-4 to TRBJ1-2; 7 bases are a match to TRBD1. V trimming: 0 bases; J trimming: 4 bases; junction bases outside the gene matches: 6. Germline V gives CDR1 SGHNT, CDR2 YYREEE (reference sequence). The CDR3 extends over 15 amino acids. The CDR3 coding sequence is TGTGCCAGCAGCTTGGCTGTCAGGGGGACCTATGGCTACACCTTC. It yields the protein CASSLAVRGTYGYTF.

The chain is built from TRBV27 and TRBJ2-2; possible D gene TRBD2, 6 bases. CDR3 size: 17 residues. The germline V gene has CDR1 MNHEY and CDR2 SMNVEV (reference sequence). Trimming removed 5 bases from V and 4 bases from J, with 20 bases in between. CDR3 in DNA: TGTGCCAGCAGTCGGGTTAGCGGCGGGGTCGGCACCGGGGAGCTGTTTTTT. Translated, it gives CASSRVSGGVGTGELFF.

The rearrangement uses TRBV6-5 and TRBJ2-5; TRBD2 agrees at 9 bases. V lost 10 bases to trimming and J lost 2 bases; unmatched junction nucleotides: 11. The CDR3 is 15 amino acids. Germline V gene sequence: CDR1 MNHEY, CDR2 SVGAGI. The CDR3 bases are TGTGCCACGCACAAACCGGGACTAGCTCAAGAGACCCAGTACTTC. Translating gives CATHKPGLAQETQYF.